Following are 22 T cell receptor beta chains from one sample sequenced in a study of blood T cell repertoires in COVID-19 (dated by TCRdb to about 2020). Library preparation used the immunoSEQ multiplex PCR assay. TCRdb mirrors the immuneACCESS table, restricted to in-frame sequences. Some clones are absent from its copies; in checked studies, under half trace to an unresolved V gene, and the reason for the others is unknown. Within this sample are around 220,000 clones, with around 80% of them counted one time only. The ten largest clones take up roughly 5% of the sample. The sequenced material came from peripheral blood. These receptors were taken from a human donor in a cohort sampled during active COVID-19.

The gene calls are TRBV4-2 and TRBJ1-2, with TRBD1 matching 8 bases. J lost 8 bases, V lost 4 bases, and 6 bases had no gene match. The CDR3 loop spans 13 amino acids. Germline CDR1 LGHNA, CDR2 YNFKEQ. This CDR3 reads CASSPGGPKGYTF. For the CDR3, the DNA is TGTGCCAGCAGCCCAGGGGGCCCGAAGGGCTACACCTTC.

The chain links TRBV28 to TRBJ2-1; 11 positions agree with TRBD2. The length of the CDR3 is 16 residues. The V and J ends lost 6 bases and 9 bases, in that order; junction bases with no gene match: 13. Germline CDR1 and CDR2: MDHEN and SYDVKM. The CDR3 bases are TGTGCCAGCAGCCCTACCCGACTAGCGGGGACGGGTGAGCAGTTCTTC. Its protein product is CASSPTRLAGTGEQFF.

The chain links TRBV5-6 to TRBJ2-3; 8 bases are shared with TRBD1. Germline CDR1 is SGHDT and CDR2 is YYEEEE. V trimming: 5 bases; J trimming: 7 bases; junction bases outside the gene matches: 9. The CDR3 totals 14 residues. The CDR3 DNA reads as TGTGCCAGCAGTACCGGGACAGGAGGTAATACGCAGTATTTT. This encodes CASSTGTGGNTQYF.

V gene TRBV19 combines with J gene TRBJ1-1, with a possible D match to TRBD1 (6 bases). The V and J ends lost 1 base and 0 bases respectively, with 12 bases between them. CDR3 length: 16 amino acids. CDR1 and CDR2 from the germline V gene are LNHDA and SQIVND (reference sequence). CDR3 bases: TGTGCCAGTAGTATAGTTGCAGGGGCGTTGAACACTGAAGCTTTCTTT. Translating it yields CASSIVAGALNTEAFF.

The gene calls are TRBV10-3 and TRBJ2-4; 8 bases line up with TRBD1. In germline, CDR1 is ENHRY, CDR2 SYGVKD. Germline trimming cut 6 bases from V and 4 bases from J; bases unmatched to any gene: 5. This CDR3 has 14 amino acids. CDR3 nucleotide sequence: TGTGCCATCAGCAGAGGACAGGGTAAAAACATTCAGTACTTC. It encodes CAISRGQGKNIQYF.

The chain carries TRBV5-1 and TRBJ1-5; 7 nucleotides align to TRBD1. J gave up 9 bases and V 5 bases, and 11 bases lay outside the gene matches. The CDR3 is made up of 14 amino acids. CDR1 SGHRS and CDR2 YFSETQ come from the germline V gene. CDR3 region: CASSPIPGGGPQHF. DNA of the CDR3: TGCGCCAGCAGTCCAATCCCAGGGGGTGGGCCCCAGCATTTT.

The chain has TRBV7-2 and TRBJ2-4; weak D call: TRBD1 (6 bases). Trimming cost V 3 bases and J 3 bases, with 9 bases left between them. CDR1 SGHTA and CDR2 FQGNSA come from the germline V gene. The CDR3 length is 14 residues. CDR3 coding DNA: TGTGCCAGCAGCTTTAGAGGGGGCAAAAACATTCAGTACTTC. This gives the protein CASSFRGGKNIQYF.

The V call is TRBV19, the J call TRBJ1-5; tentative D call: TRBD1 (6 bases). The germline gives CDR1 LNHDA, CDR2 SQIVND (reference sequence). The ends were cut back, 4 bases at V and 2 bases at J, with 15 bases in the middle. The CDR3 length is 16 residues. CDR3 nucleotide sequence: TGTGCCAGTAGTACCGGCAGGGGTCGAGGCAATCAGCCCCAGCATTTT. This sequence encodes CASSTGRGRGNQPQHF.

The V and J genes are TRBV5-1 and TRBJ1-5, with D maybe TRBD1 (6 bases). The length of the CDR3 is 14 residues. Looked up from germline, CDR1 is SGHRS and CDR2 is YFSETQ. V was pared by 3 bases and J by 2 bases, with 9 bases between. The CDR3 bases are TGCGCCAGCAGCTCAGGGGTTGGCAATCAGCCCCAGCATTTT. It encodes CASSSGVGNQPQHF.

The V and J genes are TRBV10-3 and TRBJ2-5, with D uncertain. The CDR3 extends over 12 amino acids. CDR1 is ENHRY and CDR2 is SYGVKD in the germline V gene. Trimming removed 0 bases from V and 3 bases from J, with 2 bases in between. The DNA of the CDR3 is TGTGCCATCAGTGAGTCTAAAGAGACCCAGTACTTC. Protein sequence: CAISESKETQYF.

V usage is TRBV15 and J usage is TRBJ1-2, with TRBD1 matching over 7 bases. The length of the CDR3 is 15 residues. CDR1 is LNHNV, CDR2 YYDKDF, per germline (reference sequence). Trimming took 5 bases from V and 4 from J; bases not matched to a gene: 10. The CDR3 region has the DNA TGTGCCACCAGCGGACTAACAGGGGCTTCCTATGGCTACACCTTC. Amino acid sequence: CATSGLTGASYGYTF.

The J gene is TRBJ2-1, the V gene TRBV24-1, with D possibly TRBD1 on 6 matching bases. Germline lookup yields CDR1 KGHDR and CDR2 SFDVKD. The V end was cut by 2 bases, the J end by 4 bases, with 11 bases between. This CDR3 contains 15 residues. CDR3 sequence reads: CATSDYTGTYNEQFF. The CDR3 nucleotides are TGTGCCACCAGTGATTATACCGGGACATACAATGAGCAGTTCTTC.

This sequence joins TRBV5-4 and TRBJ2-3; 11 bases fit TRBD2. The CDR3 length is 18 residues. The V gene's germline CDR1 is SGHNT and CDR2 YYREEE (reference sequence). After removal of 4 bases from V and 4 bases from J, the junction contained 14 bases not matched to a gene. The CDR3 spells CASSVSSGRRQRSDTQYF. The CDR3 region has the DNA TGTGCCAGCAGCGTTTCTAGCGGGAGGCGGCAAAGGTCAGATACGCAGTATTTT.

The chain employs TRBV7-3 and TRBJ2-1, with 12 bases identical to TRBD2. The CDR3 sequence is 19 residues long. Trimming cost V 1 base and J 5 bases; bases outside gene matches: 12. Germline V CDR1 and CDR2: SGHTA, FQGTGA. The CDR3 DNA is TGTGCCAGCAGCTTAATTCCTCGACTAGCGGGAGACCGGAACAATGAGCAGTTCTTC. Translation: CASSLIPRLAGDRNNEQFF.

This CDR3 reads CASSISSGSGTYEQYF. The CDR3 bases are TGTGCCAGTAGTATCTCTTCGGGTAGCGGGACCTACGAGCAGTACTTC. The chain carries TRBV19 and TRBJ2-7; 8 bases fit TRBD2. Germline V gene sequence: CDR1 LNHDA, CDR2 SQIVND (reference sequence). This CDR3 has 16 amino acids. The junction had 9 bases not matched to a gene; V was cut back by 3 bases and J by 2 bases.

The V call is TRBV30, the J call TRBJ2-3, with a possible D match to TRBD1 (5 bases). Germline V CDR1 and CDR2: GTSNPN, SVGIG (reference sequence). With 1 base removed from V and 0 bases from J, the gap between germline ends came to 11 bases. CDR3 size: 15 residues. The CDR3 here is CAWSEGVGSTDTQYF. DNA of the CDR3: TGTGCCTGGAGTGAAGGGGTGGGTAGCACAGATACGCAGTATTTT.

The chain couples TRBV3-1 (or the pseudogene TRBV3-2) to TRBJ1-2; 10 nucleotides agree with TRBD1. The junction had 6 bases not matched to a gene; V was cut back by 5 bases and J by 3 bases. The V gene's germline CDR1 is LGHDT and CDR2 YNNKEL (reference sequence). This CDR3 is built from 15 residues. Written as DNA, the CDR3 is TGTGCCAGCAGCTCGCCCGGGACAGGGGACTATGGCTACACCTTC. Translated: CASSSPGTGDYGYTF.

V usage is TRBV7-9 and J usage is TRBJ2-5; a possible D gene is TRBD1 (6 bases). Germline CDR1 SEHNR, CDR2 FQNEAQ (reference sequence). The CDR3 is 15 amino acids. Trimming removed 5 bases from V and 2 bases from J, with 15 bases in between. CDR3 in amino acids: CASSGWDTFQETQYF. DNA for the CDR3: TGTGCCAGCAGCGGTTGGGACACCTTTCAAGAGACCCAGTACTTC.

This clone occurred once. This chain joins TRBV18 and TRBJ1-3; 9 nucleotides match TRBD1. Germline CDR1 reads KGHSH; CDR2 reads LQKENI. The CDR3 extends over 16 amino acids. With 3 bases clipped from V and 2 bases from J, the junction kept 5 bases outside the gene matches. The CDR3 DNA reads as TGTGCCAGCTCACCGCTGGACAGGGGAACTGGAAACACCATATATTTT. Translation gives CASSPLDRGTGNTIYF.

The V and J genes are TRBV5-1 and TRBJ2-7; no firm D call. This CDR3 is built from 14 residues. CDR1 is SGHRS and CDR2 is YFSETQ in the germline V gene. V was cut by 4 bases and J by 6 bases, with 17 bases left in between. CDR3 sequence reads: CASSVDSASSEQYF. DNA for the CDR3: TGCGCCAGCAGCGTCGACTCCGCAAGTAGCGAGCAGTACTTC.

The V call is TRBV27, the J call TRBJ1-1, with 8 bases that match TRBD1. J was trimmed by 4 bases and V by 8 bases; bases with no gene match: 12. Germline CDR1 is MNHEY and CDR2 is SMNVEV (reference sequence). The CDR3 runs to 15 residues. In DNA, the CDR3 is TGTGCCAGCTTCCCCTCAGGGGGCTCGGGCACTGAAGCTTTCTTT. Its translation: CASFPSGGSGTEAFF.

This rearrangement joins TRBV5-1 to TRBJ1-4; perhaps TRBD1 as D (6 bases). Germline loops: CDR1 SGHRS, CDR2 YFSETQ. This CDR3 has 16 amino acids. Trimming took off 4 bases at V and 0 bases at J, with 13 bases between the two ends. The CDR3 nucleotides are TGCGCCAGCAGCCCACAGGGACCCTCAACTAATGAAAAACTGTTTTTT. Translated, it gives CASSPQGPSTNEKLFF.